This TCR beta chain was identified in a study of neurological immune-mediated disorders. The study's findings and limits: The absence of any CDR3 amino acid sequence shared by expanded clones across subjects suggests that repertoires were private in all groups.

This clonotype was counted at least ten times. The antigen remains undetermined. Specified time point: longitudinal time-point 2. The study built unsorted libraries from 2 million PBMCs kept at -80 C. Per the germline V gene, CDR1 is PRHDT and CDR2 is FYEKMQ (reference sequence). The CDR3 is 14 residues long. V was pared by 1 base and J by 4 bases, with 10 bases between. TCRdb itself ran the 5' RACE reads through MiXCR, one entry per CDR3 protein. The sample shows roughly 60,000 distinct CDR3 sequences, around 9.7% of them seen only once. This clonotype was sampled from a man aged 25-45 years in good health. The sequencing input was PBMCs. V is TRBV13 and J is TRBJ2-5, with D maybe TRBD1 (5 bases). CDR3 in DNA: TGTGCCAGCAGCTTAGTAGGAAGGGGAGAGACCCAGTACTTC. This sequence encodes CASSLVGRGETQYF.